The clone carrying this T cell receptor (beta chain) has only a few counts. Antigen unknown. CDR1 and CDR2 from the germline V gene are LGHNA and YSLEER. This CDR3 has 17 amino acids. The V end was cut by 0 bases, the J end by 0 bases, with 12 bases between. This sample was taken from a study of shared clonotypes between healthy human individuals. Naive CD8 isolation took CD45RO-negative cells positively selected for CCR7 and excluded terminally differentiated effector memory CD45RA+ cells. Study-level points and caveats: Relative to clonotypes present in all four donors, those not shared had lower generation probabilities.

Sequencing was performed with immunoSEQ multiplex PCR; in TCRdb, only in-frame clones are kept and a portion is missing. The sample lists about 2.1 million clones; roughly 93% were seen once. V and J are TRBV4-3 and TRBJ1-3, with D possibly being TRBD1 (5 bases). The sample taken for sequencing was naive CD8+ T cells from PBMCs. The clonotype was recovered from a man in his late teens or twenties in good health. Some clones in this sample may be carry-over from other donors' samples. CDR3 nucleotides: TGCGCCAGCAGCCAAGATGGCAGGGCAGGCTCTGGAAACACCATATATTTT. Its protein product is CASSQDGRAGSGNTIYF.